These T cell receptor beta chains were read from a single sample in a study of read filtering for tumor transcriptome and immune sequencing. TCRdb fed the reads into MiXCR, producing one record per CDR3 protein. The data contain about 40,000 distinct CDR3 sequences, roughly 15% of them singletons. The sequencing input was a population of CD138-negative cells sorted from bone marrow. All receptors derive from a donor aged 40 or over with multiple myeloma. The CDR3 runs from the conserved cysteine through the conserved F or W. A D gene is named only where the DNA matches it firmly. Where a row states a size, it is once, few, many or the class of an expanded clone; other rows omit it.

V gene: TRBV6-2/TRBV6-3
J gene: TRBJ2-6
D gene: TRBD1
clone size: many
CDR3 protein: CASRKTGTGGSGANVLTF
CDR3 DNA: TGTGCCAGCAGAAAAACCGGGACAGGGGGCTCTGGGGCCAACGTCCTGACTTTC

V gene: TRBV30
J gene: TRBJ2-1
D gene: .
clone size: many
CDR3 protein: CAWSLGPVDEQFF
CDR3 DNA: TGTGCCTGGAGTCTCGGGCCGGTGGATGAGCAGTTCTTC

V gene: TRBV11-2
J gene: TRBJ2-1
D gene: TRBD1
clone size: many
CDR3 protein: CASSLEGGADDEQFF
CDR3 DNA: TGTGCCAGCAGCTTAGAAGGGGGCGCCGACGATGAGCAGTTCTTC

V gene: TRBV7-2
J gene: TRBJ2-7
D gene: .
clone size: many
CDR3 protein: CASSFGGPYEQYF
CDR3 DNA: TGTGCCAGCAGCTTCGGCGGGCCATACGAGCAGTACTTC

V gene: TRBV6-5
J gene: TRBJ2-7
D gene: .
clone size: few
CDR3 protein: CASSYDYEQYF
CDR3 DNA: TGTGCCAGCAGCTACGACTACGAGCAGTACTTC

V gene: TRBV20-1
J gene: TRBJ1-5
D gene: .
clone size: many
CDR3 protein: CSAKGAYQPQHF
CDR3 DNA: TGCAGTGCTAAAGGCGCCTATCAGCCCCAGCATTTT

V gene: TRBV18
J gene: TRBJ1-1
D gene: TRBD1
clone size: .
CDR3 protein: CASSPRQGWTEAFF
CDR3 DNA: TGTGCCAGCTCACCTCGACAGGGTTGGACTGAAGCTTTCTTT

V gene: TRBV20-1
J gene: TRBJ2-2
D gene: .
clone size: many
CDR3 protein: CSAPTLGELFF
CDR3 DNA: TGCAGTGCTCCCACCCTGGGGGAGCTGTTTTTT

V gene: TRBV5-6
J gene: TRBJ1-3
D gene: TRBD1
clone size: .
CDR3 protein: CASSSADRAGNTIYF
CDR3 DNA: TGTGCCAGCAGCTCGGCGGACAGGGCTGGAAACACCATATATTTT

V gene: TRBV28
J gene: TRBJ2-5
D gene: TRBD2
clone size: many
CDR3 protein: CASSLLAGTQYF
CDR3 DNA: TGTGCCAGCAGTCTTCTAGCGGGGACCCAGTACTTC

V gene: TRBV27
J gene: TRBJ1-6
D gene: .
clone size: many
CDR3 protein: CASSPMGVGSPLHF
CDR3 DNA: TGTGCCAGCAGTCCAATGGGGGTCGGTTCACCCCTCCACTTT

V gene: TRBV7-2
J gene: TRBJ1-2
D gene: .
clone size: many
CDR3 protein: CASSQDGTYGYTF
CDR3 DNA: TGTGCCAGCAGCCAAGACGGTACCTATGGCTACACCTTC

V gene: TRBV27
J gene: TRBJ2-3
D gene: .
clone size: many
CDR3 protein: CASLRRGRSTDTQYF
CDR3 DNA: TGTGCCAGCCTTAGGCGGGGGCGAAGCACAGATACGCAGTATTTT